This TCR beta chain was identified during a study of human T cells and chemical hapten exposure. Time point noted: pre-sensitization, week 0. Documented treatment: therapeutic diphenylcyclopropenone sensitization with weekly scalp DPC. The length of the CDR3 is 18 residues. The ends were cut back, 1 base at V and 0 bases at J, with 16 bases in the middle. Per the germline V gene, CDR1 is SEHNR and CDR2 is FQNEAQ (reference sequence). TCRdb used MiXCR to reprocess the RACE reads, holding one entry per CDR3 protein. The data contain about 380,000 distinct CDR3 sequences, less than 6.5% of them singletons.

The chain couples TRBV7-9 to TRBJ2-4, with a tentative D call TRBD2 (6 bases). The source of this sequence is a woman aged 45-60 years with alopecia areata. Some clones in this sample may be carry-over from other donors' samples. The input for sequencing was whole blood, taken in connection with sensitization to the hapten diphenylcyclopropenone (DPC). The CDR3 protein is CASSLGDGGNLAKNIQYF. CDR3 coding DNA: TGTGCCAGCAGCTTAGGGGACGGGGGAAACCTAGCCAAAAACATTCAGTACTTC.